One T cell receptor (beta chain) is described in this entry. A read error may account for a junction end that differs from germline. CDR1 and CDR2 (germline): MDHEN, SYDVKM. The CDR3 is 14 amino acids. The source of the sample is a study of T cells in Graves' hyperthyroidism and ophthalmopathy. Researchers took RNA transcripts and amplified the TCR beta CDR3 regions from them. The TCR CDR3 was amplified in a first-round RT-PCR using the HTBI primer set. TCRdb re-derived calls from the multiplex PCR reads in MiXCR, one entry per CDR3 protein. The table has some 600,000 distinct CDR3 sequences, 11% to 15% seen once.

The sequence came from a woman in her 30s with Graves' hyperthyroidism that later progressed to Graves' ophthalmopathy. The chain carries TRBV28 and TRBJ2-1; 9 nucleotides align to TRBD1. The sequenced material came from blood. The CDR3 DNA reads as TGTGCCAGCAGATCAGGACAGGGGTTGAATGGGCAGTTCTTC. Its protein is CASRSGQGLNGQFF. The full variable domain, its missing parts supplied by reference TRBV28 and TRBJ2-1, is DVKVTQSSRYLVKRTGEKVFLECVQDMDHENMFWYRQDPGLGLRLIYFSYDVKMKEKGDIPEGYSVSREKKERFSLILESASTNQTSMYLCASRSGQGLNGQFFGPGTRLTVL.